Listed here is a single T cell receptor beta chain. The sample belongs to a study of blood T cell repertoires in COVID-19. Study at large: Some COVID-19 samples were acute and others convalescent; all came from the United States, Italy and Spain. From T cells, B-cell-depleted T cells, or PBMCs came the material, which was cDNA or gDNA.

This table comes from immunoSEQ multiplex PCR, and its TCRdb copy is limited to in-frame clones, with some not included. The data show 200,000 to 250,000 clones, 80% to 90% seen once. The origin of this receptor is a man under 40 with COVID-19, enrolled during active disease. Sequencing was performed on peripheral blood.

CDR3 DNA sequence: TGTGCCAGCAGCTTTGGACTAGCGGGGGGGTACAATGAGCAGTTCTTC. Translation gives CASSFGLAGGYNEQFF. The genes are TRBV7-7 and TRBJ2-1; 15 bases match TRBD2. The CDR3 loop spans 16 amino acids. V gave up 3 bases and J gave up 4 bases; unmatched junction bases: 1. CDR1 and CDR2 from the germline V gene are SSHAT and FNYEAQ (reference sequence).